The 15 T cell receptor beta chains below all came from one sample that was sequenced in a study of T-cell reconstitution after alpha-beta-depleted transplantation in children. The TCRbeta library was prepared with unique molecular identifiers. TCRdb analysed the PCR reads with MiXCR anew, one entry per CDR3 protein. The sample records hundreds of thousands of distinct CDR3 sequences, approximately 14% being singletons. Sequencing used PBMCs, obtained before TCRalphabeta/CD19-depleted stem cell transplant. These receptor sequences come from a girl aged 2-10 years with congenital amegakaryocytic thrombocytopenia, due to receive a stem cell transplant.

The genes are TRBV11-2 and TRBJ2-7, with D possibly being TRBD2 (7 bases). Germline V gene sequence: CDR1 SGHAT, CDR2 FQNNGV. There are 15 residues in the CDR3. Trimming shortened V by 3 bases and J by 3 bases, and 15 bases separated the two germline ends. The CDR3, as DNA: TGTGCCAGCAGCTTTTACCTAGGGGGGGGCTACGAGCAGTACTTC. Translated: CASSFYLGGGYEQYF.

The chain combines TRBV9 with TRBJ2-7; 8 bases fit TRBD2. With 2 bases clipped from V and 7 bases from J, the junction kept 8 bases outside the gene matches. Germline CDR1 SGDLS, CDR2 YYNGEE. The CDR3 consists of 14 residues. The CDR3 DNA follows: TGTGCCAGCAGCGTGAGCGGGAGTGGTGTGGAGCAGTACTTC. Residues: CASSVSGSGVEQYF.

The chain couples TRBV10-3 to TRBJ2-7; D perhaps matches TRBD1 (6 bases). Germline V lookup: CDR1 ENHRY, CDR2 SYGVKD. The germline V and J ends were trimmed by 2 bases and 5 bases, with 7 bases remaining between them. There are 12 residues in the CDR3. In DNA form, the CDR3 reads TGTGCCATCAGTGAGAGGGGGAACGAGCAGTACTTC. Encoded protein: CAISERGNEQYF.

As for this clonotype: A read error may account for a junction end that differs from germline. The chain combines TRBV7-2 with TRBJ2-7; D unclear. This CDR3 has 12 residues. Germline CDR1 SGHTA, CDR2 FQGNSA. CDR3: CASSLGVGKPDF. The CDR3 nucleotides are TGTGCCAGCAGCTTAGGGGTCGGCAAGCCAGACTTC.

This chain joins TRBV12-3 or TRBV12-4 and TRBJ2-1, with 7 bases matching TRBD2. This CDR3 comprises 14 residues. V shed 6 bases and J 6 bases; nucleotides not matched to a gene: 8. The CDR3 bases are TGTGCCAGCAGCCGCCAGAGGACTAGCAATGAGCAGTTCTTC. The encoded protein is CASSRQRTSNEQFF.

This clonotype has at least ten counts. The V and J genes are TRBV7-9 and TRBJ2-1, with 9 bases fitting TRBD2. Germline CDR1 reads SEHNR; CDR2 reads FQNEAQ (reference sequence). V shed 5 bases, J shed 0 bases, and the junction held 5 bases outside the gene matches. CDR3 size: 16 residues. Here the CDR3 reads CASSPTSGLSYNEQFF. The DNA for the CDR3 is TGTGCCAGCAGCCCAACTAGCGGGCTCTCCTACAATGAGCAGTTCTTC.

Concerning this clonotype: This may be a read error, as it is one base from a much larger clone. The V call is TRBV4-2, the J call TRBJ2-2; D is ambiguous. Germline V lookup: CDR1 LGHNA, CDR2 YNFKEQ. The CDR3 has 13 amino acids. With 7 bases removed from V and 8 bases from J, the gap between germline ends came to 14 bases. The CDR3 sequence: CASTPEWVGELFF. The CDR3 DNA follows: TGTGCCAGCACCCCCGAGTGGGTAGGGGAGCTGTTTTTT.

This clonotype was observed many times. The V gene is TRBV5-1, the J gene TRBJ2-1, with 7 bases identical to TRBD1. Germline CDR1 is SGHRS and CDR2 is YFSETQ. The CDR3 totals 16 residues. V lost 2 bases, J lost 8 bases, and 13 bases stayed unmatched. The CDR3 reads CASSFVSLQGVDEQFF. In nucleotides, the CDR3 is TGCGCCAGCAGCTTCGTCTCTCTGCAGGGGGTGGATGAGCAGTTCTTC.

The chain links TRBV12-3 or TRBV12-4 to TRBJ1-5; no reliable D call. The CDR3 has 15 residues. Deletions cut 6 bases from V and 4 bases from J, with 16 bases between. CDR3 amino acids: CASSSIPRTNQPQHF. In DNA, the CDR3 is TGTGCCAGCAGCTCAATTCCCCGGACTAATCAGCCCCAGCATTTT.

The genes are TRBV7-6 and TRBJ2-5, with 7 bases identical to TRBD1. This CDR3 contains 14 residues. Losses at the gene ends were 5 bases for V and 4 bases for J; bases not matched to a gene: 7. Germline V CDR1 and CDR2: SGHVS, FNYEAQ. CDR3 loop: CASSQTGMGETQYF. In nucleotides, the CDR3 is TGTGCCAGCAGCCAGACAGGGATGGGAGAGACCCAGTACTTC.

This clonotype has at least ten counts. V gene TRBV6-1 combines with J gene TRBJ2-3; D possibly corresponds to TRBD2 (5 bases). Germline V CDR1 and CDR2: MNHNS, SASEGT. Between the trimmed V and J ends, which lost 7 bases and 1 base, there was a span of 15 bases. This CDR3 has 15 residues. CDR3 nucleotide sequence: TGTGCCAGCAATGGACTTTATGGAGGCACAGATACGCAGTATTTT. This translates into CASNGLYGGTDTQYF.

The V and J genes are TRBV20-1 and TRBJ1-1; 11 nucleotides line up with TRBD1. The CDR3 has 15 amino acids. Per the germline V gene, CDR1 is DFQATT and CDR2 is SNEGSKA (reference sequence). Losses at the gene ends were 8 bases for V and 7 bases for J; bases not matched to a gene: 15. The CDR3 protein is CSSLGGGTGGFEAFF. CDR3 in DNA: TGCAGTTCTCTGGGGGGCGGGACAGGGGGGTTTGAAGCTTTCTTT.

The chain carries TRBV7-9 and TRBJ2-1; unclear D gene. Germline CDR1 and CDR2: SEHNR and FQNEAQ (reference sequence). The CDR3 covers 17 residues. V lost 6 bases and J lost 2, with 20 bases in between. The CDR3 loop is CASRSTPRTLPYNEQFF. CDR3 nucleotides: TGTGCCAGCAGAAGCACCCCTCGCACCCTCCCCTACAATGAGCAGTTCTTC.

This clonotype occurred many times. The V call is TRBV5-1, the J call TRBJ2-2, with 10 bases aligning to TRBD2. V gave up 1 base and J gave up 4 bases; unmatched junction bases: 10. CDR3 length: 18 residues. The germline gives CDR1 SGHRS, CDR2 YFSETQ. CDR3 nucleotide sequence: TGCGCCAGCAGCTTGAATAGAGCTAGCGGGAGTCTCACCGGGGAGCTGTTTTTT. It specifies CASSLNRASGSLTGELFF.

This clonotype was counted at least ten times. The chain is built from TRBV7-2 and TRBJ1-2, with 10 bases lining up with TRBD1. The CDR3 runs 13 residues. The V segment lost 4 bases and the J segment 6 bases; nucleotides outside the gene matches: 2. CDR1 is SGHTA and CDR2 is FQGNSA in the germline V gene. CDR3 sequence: CASSYGTGDGYTF. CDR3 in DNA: TGTGCCAGCAGCTACGGGACAGGGGATGGCTACACCTTC.